This T cell receptor (beta chain) was found in a study of identical twins. This clonotype turned up a few times. The target antigen is unknown. Study findings and constraints: Conclusions were drawn cross-sectionally by statistical analysis, without following the same donors. For zero-insertion analyses, partial confounding could come from invariant MAIT and iNKT cells. Abundant cord blood beta clonotypes carried fewer insertions; memory repertoires showed none.

The CDR3 is 14 residues long. V lost 5 bases to trimming and J lost 6 bases, with 14 bases between them. Germline V gives CDR1 LGHDT, CDR2 YNNKEL (reference sequence). Unique molecular identifiers were present on the cDNA, and a universal primer site came from template switching. TCRdb called the 5' RACE reads again in MiXCR, with one record for every CDR3 protein. The table includes about 530,000 distinct CDR3 sequences, about 20% detected once. The data also belong to a second study, concerning yellow fever vaccine responses in identical twins.

Sequenced: CD4+ T cells sorted from blood. The chain joins TRBV3-1 to TRBJ2-1, with a possible D match to TRBD2 (6 bases). This clonotype originated in a woman aged 18-29 years in good health. The CDR3 region is CASSAKPGGNEQFF. The CDR3 nucleotides read TGTGCCAGCAGCGCAAAGCCCGGGGGCAATGAGCAGTTCTTC.